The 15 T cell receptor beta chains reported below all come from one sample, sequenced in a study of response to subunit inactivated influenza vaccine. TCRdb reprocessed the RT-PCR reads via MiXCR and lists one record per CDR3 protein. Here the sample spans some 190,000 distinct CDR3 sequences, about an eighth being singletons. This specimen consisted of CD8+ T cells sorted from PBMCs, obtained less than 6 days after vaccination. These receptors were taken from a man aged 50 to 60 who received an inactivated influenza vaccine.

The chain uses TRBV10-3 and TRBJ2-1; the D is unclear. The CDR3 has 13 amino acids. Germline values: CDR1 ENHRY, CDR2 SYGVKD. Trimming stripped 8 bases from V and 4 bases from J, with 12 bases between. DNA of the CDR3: TGTGCCATCTCAGATCGCCTATACAATGAGCAGTTCTTC. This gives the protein CAISDRLYNEQFF.

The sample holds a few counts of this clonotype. The CDR3 sequence: CASSVRIPGDPEAFF. CDR3 nucleotide sequence: TGCGCCAGCAGTGTTAGGATTCCAGGGGACCCTGAAGCTTTCTTT. The chain uses TRBV10-2 and TRBJ1-1; the D gene is possibly TRBD1 (6 bases). The CDR3 sequence is 15 residues long. V was pared by 4 bases and J by 6 bases, with 18 bases between. The germline CDR1 and CDR2 sequences are WSHSY and SAAADI.

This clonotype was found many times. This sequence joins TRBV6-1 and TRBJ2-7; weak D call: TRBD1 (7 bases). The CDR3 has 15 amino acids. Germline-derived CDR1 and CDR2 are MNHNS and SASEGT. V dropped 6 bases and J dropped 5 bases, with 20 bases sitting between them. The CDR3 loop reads CASSLYGGTVHEQYF. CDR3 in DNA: TGTGCCAGCAGCCTATATGGGGGGACAGTTCACGAGCAGTACTTC.

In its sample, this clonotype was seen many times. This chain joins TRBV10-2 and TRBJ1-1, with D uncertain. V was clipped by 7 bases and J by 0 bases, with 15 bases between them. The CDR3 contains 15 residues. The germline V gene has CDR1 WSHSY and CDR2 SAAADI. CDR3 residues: CASTRLLYMNTEAFF. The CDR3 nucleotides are TGCGCCAGCACCAGACTGCTATACATGAACACTGAAGCTTTCTTT.

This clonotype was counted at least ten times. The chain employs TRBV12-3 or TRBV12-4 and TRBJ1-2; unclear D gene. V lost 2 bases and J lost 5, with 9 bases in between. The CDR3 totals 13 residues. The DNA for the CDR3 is TGTGCCAGCAGTTTACGGATTATATATGGCTACACCTTC. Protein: CASSLRIIYGYTF.

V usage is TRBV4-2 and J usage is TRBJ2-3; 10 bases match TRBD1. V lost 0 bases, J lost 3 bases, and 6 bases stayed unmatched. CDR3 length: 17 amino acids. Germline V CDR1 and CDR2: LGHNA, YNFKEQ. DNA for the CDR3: TGTGCCAGCAGCCAAGAGATCGGGGGACAGGGGACAGATACGCAGTATTTT. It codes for CASSQEIGGQGTDTQYF.

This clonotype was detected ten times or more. The chain's CDR3 is CASSSPWSGGTDTQYF. The CDR3 coding sequence is TGTGCCAGCAGTTCCCCTTGGAGCGGGGGGACAGATACGCAGTATTTT. This chain connects TRBV12-3 or TRBV12-4 to TRBJ2-3; 9 bases match TRBD2. CDR3 length equals 16 residues. With 4 bases clipped from V and 3 bases from J, the junction kept 8 bases outside the gene matches.

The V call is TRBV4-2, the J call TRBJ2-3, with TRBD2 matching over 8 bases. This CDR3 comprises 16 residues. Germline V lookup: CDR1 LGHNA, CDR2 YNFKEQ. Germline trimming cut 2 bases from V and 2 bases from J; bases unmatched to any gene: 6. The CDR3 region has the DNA TGTGCCAGCAGCCAAAGAAGCGGGGGTGACACAGATACGCAGTATTTT. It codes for CASSQRSGGDTDTQYF.

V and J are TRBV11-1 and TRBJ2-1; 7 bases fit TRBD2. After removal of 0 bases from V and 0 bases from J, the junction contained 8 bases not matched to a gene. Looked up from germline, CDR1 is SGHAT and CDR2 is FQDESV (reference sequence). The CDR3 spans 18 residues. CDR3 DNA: TGTGCCAGCAGCTTAGCGGGAGGGCCTATCCTCTCCTACAATGAGCAGTTCTTC. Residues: CASSLAGGPILSYNEQFF.

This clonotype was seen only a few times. In nucleotides, the CDR3 is TGTGCCAGCAGTGCTGCCTGGGAGCTGTTTTTT. Translating it yields CASSAAWELFF. The V gene is TRBV7-6, the J gene TRBJ2-2; D gene uncertain. The CDR3 is 11 residues long. The germline CDR1 and CDR2 sequences are SGHVS and FNYEAQ. The V gene lost 6 bases and the J gene lost 9 bases, with 8 bases spanning the gap. Supplemented by reference TRBV7-6 and TRBJ2-2, the full variable domain reads GAGVSQSPRYKVTKRGQDVALRCDPISGHVSLYWYRQALGQGPEFLTYFNYEAQQDKSGLPNDRFSAERPEGSISTLTIQRTEQRDSAMYRCASSAAWELFFGEGSRLTVL.

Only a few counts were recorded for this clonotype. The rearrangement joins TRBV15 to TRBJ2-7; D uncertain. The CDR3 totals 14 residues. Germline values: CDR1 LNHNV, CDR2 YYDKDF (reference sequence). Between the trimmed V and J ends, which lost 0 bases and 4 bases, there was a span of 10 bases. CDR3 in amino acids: CATSRDTAEYEQYF. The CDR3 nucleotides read TGTGCCACCAGCAGAGATACGGCCGAGTACGAGCAGTACTTC.

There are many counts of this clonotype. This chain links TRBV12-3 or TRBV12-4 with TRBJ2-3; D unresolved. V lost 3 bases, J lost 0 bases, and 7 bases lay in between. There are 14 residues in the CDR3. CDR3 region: CASSFRSSTDTQYF. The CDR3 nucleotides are TGTGCCAGCAGTTTTCGGTCGAGCACAGATACGCAGTATTTT.

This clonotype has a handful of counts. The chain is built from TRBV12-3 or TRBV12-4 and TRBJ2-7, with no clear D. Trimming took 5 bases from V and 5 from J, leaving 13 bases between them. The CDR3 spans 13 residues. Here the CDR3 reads CASSLGVRDEQYF. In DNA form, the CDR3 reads TGTGCCAGCAGTCTAGGAGTACGGGACGAGCAGTACTTC.

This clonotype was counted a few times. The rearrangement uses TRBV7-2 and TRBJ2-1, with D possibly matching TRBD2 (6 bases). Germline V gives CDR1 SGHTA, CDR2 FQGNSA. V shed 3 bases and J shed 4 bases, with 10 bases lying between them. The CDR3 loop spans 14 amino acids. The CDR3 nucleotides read TGTGCCAGCAGCTTCGCGGGGATGTACAATGAGCAGTTCTTC. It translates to CASSFAGMYNEQFF.

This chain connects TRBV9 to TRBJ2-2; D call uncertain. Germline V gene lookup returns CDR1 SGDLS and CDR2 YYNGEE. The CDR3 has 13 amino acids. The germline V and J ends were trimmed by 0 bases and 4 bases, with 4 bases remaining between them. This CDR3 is CASSVEGTGELFF. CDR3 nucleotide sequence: TGTGCCAGCAGCGTAGAAGGCACCGGGGAGCTGTTTTTT.